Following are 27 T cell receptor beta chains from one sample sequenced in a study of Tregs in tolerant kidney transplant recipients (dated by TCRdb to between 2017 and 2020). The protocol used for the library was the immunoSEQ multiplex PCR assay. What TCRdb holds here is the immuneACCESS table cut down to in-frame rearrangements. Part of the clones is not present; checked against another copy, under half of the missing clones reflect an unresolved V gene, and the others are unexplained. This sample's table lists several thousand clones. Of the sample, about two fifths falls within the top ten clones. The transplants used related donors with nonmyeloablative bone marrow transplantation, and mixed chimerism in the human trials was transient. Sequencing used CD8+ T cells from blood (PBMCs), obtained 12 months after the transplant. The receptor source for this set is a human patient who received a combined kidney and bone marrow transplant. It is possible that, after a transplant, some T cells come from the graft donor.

The chain's CDR3 is CSALADLSYEQYF. CDR3 bases read: TGCAGTGCCCTAGCGGACCTCTCCTACGAG. The chain is built from TRBV20-1 and TRBJ2-7; TRBD2 agrees at 7 bases. From the germline J gene comes the end of the CDR3, since the read stops 3 residues before it. Trimming removed 6 bases from V and 0 bases from J; junction bases left unmatched: 5. The germline gives CDR1 DFQATT, CDR2 SNEGSKA (reference sequence). This CDR3 region has 13 residues.

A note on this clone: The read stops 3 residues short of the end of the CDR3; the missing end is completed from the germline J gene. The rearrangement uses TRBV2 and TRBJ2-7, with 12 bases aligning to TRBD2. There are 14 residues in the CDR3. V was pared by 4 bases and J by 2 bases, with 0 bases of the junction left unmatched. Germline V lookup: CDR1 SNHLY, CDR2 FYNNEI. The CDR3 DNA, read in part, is TGTGCCAGCAGTGGACTAGCGGGAGCCTACGAG. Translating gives CASSGLAGAYE. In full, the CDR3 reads CASSGLAGAYEQYF.

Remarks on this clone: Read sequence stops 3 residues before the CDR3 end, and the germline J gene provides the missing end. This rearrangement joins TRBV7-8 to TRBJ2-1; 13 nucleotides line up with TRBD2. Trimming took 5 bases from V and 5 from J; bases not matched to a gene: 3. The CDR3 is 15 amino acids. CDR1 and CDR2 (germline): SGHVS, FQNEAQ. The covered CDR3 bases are TGTGCCAGCAGCAAGGGACTAGCGGGAAACAATGAG. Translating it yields CASSKGLAGNNE. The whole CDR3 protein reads CASSKGLAGNNEQFF.

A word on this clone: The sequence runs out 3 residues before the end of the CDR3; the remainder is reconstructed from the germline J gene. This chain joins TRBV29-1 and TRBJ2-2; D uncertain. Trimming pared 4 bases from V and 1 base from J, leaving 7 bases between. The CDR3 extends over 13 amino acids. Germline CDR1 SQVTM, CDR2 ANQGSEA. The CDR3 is CSVVLMNTGELFF. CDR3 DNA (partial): TGCAGCGTTGTACTGATGAACACCGGGGAG.

The CDR3: CASSASDRGYEQYF. Incomplete CDR3 DNA: TGCGCCAGCAGCGCGAGCGACAGGGGCTACGAG. J is TRBJ2-7 and V is TRBV5-1; 8 nucleotides align to TRBD1. The missing CDR3 end, 3 residues past where the read stops, is filled in from the germline J gene. CDR1 SGHRS and CDR2 YFSETQ come from the germline V gene. V lost 4 bases to trimming and J lost 3 bases; unmatched junction nucleotides: 6. This CDR3 spans 14 amino acids.

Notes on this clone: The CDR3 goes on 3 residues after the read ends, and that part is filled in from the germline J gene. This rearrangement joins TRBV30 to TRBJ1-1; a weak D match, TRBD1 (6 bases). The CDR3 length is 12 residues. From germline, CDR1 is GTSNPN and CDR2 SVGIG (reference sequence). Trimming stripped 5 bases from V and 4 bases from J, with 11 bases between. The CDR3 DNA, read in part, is TGTGCCTGGTTATACAGGGCCACTGAA. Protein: CAWLYRATE. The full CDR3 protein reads CAWLYRATEAFF.

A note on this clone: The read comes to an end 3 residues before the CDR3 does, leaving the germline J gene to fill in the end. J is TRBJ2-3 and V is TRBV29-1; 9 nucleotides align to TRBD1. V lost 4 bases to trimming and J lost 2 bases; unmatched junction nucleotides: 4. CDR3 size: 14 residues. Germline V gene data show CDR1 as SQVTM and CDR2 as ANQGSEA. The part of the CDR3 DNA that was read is TGCAGCGTTGTGGGGACAGGGCTCACAGATACG. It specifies CSVVGTGLTDT. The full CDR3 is CSVVGTGLTDTQYF.

CDR3 sequence: CSARDADIQYGYTF. Incomplete CDR3 DNA: TGCAGTGCTAGAGATGCGGACATACAGTATGGC. The V and J genes are TRBV20-1 and TRBJ1-2; D may be TRBD1 (5 bases). The read halts 3 residues ahead of the CDR3 end, with the missing end drawn from the germline J gene. Germline V gives CDR1 DFQATT, CDR2 SNEGSKA (reference sequence). Trimming took 0 bases from V and 5 from J, leaving 13 bases between them. The CDR3 sequence is 14 residues long.

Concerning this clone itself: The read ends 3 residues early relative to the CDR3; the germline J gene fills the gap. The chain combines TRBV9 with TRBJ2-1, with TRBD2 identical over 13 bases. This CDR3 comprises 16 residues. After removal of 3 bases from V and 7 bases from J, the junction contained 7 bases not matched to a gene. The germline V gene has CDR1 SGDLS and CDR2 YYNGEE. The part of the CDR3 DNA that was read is TGTGCCAGCAGCGCAACCGGGACTAGCGGGAAGAATGAG. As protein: CASSATGTSGKNE. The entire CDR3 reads CASSATGTSGKNEQFF. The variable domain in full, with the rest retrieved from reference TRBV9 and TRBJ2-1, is DSGVTQTPKHLITATGQRVTLRCSPRSGDLSVYWYQQSLDQGLQFLIQYYNGEERAKGNILERFSAQQFPDLHSELNLSSLELGDSALYFCASSATGTSGKNEQFFGPGTRLTVL.

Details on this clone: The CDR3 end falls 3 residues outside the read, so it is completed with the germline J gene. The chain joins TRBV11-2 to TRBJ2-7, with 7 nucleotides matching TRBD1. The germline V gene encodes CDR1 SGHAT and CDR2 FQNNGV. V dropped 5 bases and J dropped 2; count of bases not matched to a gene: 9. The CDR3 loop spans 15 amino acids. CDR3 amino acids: CASSLGTAATYEQYF. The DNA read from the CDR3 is TGTGCCAGCAGCCTCGGGACAGCGGCCACCTACGAG.

Partial CDR3 DNA: TGTGCCAGCAGCTACACACTAGCGGCCTACGAG. Its translation: CASSYTLAAYE. The complete CDR3 protein is CASSYTLAAYEQYF. The chain has TRBV11-2 and TRBJ2-7, with TRBD2 identical over 8 bases. The CDR3 is cut off 3 residues early in the read; its end comes from the germline J gene. V was pared by 4 bases and J by 2 bases, with 4 bases of the junction left unmatched. The CDR3 is 14 amino acids. From germline, CDR1 is SGHAT and CDR2 FQNNGV.

The CDR3 DNA, read in part, is TGTGCCAGCATCCCGACGGGCACCGGGGAG. Translation: CASIPTGTGE. The full CDR3 reads CASIPTGTGELFF. This chain joins TRBV7-2 and TRBJ2-2, with D unclear. The read finishes 3 residues shy of the CDR3 end, and the germline J gene is used to complete it. The CDR3 has 13 residues. CDR1 SGHTA and CDR2 FQGNSA come from the germline V gene. V dropped 7 bases and J dropped 4 bases, with 10 bases sitting between them.

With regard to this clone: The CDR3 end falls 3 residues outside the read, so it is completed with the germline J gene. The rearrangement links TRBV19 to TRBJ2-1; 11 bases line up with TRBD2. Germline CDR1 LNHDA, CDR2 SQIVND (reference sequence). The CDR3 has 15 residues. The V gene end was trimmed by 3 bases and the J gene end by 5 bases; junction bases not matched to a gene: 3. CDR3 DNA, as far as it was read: TGTGCCAGTAGTATCCATAGCGGGAGGGACAATGAG. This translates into CASSIHSGRDNE. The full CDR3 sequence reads CASSIHSGRDNEQFF.

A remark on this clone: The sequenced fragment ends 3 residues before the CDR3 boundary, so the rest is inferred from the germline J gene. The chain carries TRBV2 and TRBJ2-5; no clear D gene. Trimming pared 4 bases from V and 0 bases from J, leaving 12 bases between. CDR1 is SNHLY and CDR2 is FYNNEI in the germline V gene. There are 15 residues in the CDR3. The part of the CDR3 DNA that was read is TGTGCCAGCAGTGCAAACATAGGGTACCAAGAGACC. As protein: CASSANIGYQET. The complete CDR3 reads CASSANIGYQETQYF.

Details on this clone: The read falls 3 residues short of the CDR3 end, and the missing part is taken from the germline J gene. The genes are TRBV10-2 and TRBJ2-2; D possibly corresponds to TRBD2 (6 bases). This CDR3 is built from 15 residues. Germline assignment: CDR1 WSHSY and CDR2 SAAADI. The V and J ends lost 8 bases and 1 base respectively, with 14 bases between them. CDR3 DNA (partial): TGCGCCAGCGGAGGGGATACTATGAACACCGGGGAG. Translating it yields CASGGDTMNTGE. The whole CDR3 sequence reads CASGGDTMNTGELFF.

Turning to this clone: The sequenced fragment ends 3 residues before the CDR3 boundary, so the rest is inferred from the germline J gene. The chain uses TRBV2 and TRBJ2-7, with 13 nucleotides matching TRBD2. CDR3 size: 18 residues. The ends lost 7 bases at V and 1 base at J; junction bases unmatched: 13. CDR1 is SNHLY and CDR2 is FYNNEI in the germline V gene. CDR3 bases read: TGTGCCAGCAATGGTCCCGGGACTAGCGGGACGGTGTCCTACGAG. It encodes CASNGPGTSGTVSYE. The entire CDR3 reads CASNGPGTSGTVSYEQYF.

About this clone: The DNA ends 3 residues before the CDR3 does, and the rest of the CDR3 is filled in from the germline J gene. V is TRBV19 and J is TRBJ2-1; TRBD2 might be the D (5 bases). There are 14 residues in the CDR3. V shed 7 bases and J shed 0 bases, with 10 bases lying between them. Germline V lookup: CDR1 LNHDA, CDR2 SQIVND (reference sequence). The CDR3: CASTLATSYNEQFF. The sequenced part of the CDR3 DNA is TGTGCCAGTACTCTAGCAACCTCCTACAATGAG.

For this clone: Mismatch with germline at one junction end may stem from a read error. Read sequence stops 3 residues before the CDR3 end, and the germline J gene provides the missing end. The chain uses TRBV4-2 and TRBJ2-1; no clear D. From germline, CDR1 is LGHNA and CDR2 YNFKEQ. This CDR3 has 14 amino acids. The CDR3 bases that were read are TGCGCCAGCAGTCAAGTGGGCCTATACAATGAG. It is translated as CASSQVGLYNE. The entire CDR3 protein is CASSQVGLYNEQFF.

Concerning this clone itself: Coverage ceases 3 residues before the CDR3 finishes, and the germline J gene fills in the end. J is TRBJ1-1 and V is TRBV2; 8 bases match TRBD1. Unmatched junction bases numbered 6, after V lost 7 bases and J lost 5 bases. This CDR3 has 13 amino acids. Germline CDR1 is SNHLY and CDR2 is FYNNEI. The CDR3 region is CASTLTGVTEAFF. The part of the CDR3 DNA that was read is TGTGCCAGCACGTTGACAGGGGTTACTGAA.

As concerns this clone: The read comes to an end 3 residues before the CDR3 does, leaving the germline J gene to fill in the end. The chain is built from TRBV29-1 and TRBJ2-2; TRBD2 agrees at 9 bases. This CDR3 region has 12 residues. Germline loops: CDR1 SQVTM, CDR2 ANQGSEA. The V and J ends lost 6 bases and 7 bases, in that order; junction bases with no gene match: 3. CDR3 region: CSVLAGYGELFF. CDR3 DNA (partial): TGCAGCGTCCTAGCGGGATACGGGGAG.

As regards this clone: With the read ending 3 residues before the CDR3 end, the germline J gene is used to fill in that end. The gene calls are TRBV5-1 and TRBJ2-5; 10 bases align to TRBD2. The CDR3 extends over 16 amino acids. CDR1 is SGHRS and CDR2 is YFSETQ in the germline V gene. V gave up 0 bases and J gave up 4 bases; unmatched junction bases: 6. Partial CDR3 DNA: TGCGCCAGCAGCTTGGATCTAGCGGGAGTCGGAGAGACC. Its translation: CASSLDLAGVGET. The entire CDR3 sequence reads CASSLDLAGVGETQYF. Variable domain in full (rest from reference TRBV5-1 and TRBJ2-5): KAGVTQTPRYLIKTRGQQVTLSCSPISGHRSVSWYQQTPGQGLQFLFEYFSETQRNKGNFPGRFSGRQFSNSRSEMNVSTLELGDSALYLCASSLDLAGVGETQYFGPGTRLLVL.

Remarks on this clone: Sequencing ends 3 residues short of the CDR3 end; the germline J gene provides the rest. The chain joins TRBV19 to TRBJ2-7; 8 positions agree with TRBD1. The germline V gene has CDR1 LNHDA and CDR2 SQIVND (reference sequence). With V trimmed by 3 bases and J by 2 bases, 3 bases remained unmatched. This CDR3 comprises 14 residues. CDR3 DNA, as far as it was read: TGTGCCAGTAGTATGGGGACAGGTCCCTACGAG. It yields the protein CASSMGTGPYE. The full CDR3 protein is CASSMGTGPYEQYF.

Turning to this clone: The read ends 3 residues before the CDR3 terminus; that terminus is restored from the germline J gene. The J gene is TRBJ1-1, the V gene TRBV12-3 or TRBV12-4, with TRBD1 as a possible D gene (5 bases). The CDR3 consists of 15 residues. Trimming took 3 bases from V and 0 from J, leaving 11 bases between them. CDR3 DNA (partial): TGTGCCAGCAGTTTTACTGGGGGGATGAACACTGAA. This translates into CASSFTGGMNTE. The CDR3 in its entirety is CASSFTGGMNTEAFF.

CDR3 sequence: CASSFTRTALSDEQFF. The CDR3 DNA, read in part, is TGTGCCAGCTCATTCACCAGGACGGCGCTTAGCGATGAG. The rearrangement uses TRBV18 and TRBJ2-1; D may be TRBD2 (5 bases). Coverage ceases 3 residues before the CDR3 finishes, and the germline J gene fills in the end. Germline V gene sequence: CDR1 KGHSH, CDR2 LQKENI. The ends were cut back, 5 bases at V and 8 bases at J, with 22 bases in the middle. This CDR3 has 16 residues.

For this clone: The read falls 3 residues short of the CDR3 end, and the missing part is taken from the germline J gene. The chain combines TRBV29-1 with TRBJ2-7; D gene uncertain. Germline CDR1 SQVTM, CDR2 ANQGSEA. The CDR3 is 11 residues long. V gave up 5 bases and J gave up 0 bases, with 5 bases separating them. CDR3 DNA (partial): TGCAGCGTTTACTACTCCTACGAG. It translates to CSVYYSYE. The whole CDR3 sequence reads CSVYYSYEQYF.

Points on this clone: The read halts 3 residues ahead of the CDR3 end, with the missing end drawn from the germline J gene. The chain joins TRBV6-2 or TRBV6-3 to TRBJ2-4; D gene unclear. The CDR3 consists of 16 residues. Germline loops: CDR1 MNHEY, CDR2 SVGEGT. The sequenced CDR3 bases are TGTGCTACCCACGGCCGTCGGGTCTTAGCCAAAAACATT. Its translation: CATHGRRVLAKNI. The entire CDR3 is CATHGRRVLAKNIQYF.

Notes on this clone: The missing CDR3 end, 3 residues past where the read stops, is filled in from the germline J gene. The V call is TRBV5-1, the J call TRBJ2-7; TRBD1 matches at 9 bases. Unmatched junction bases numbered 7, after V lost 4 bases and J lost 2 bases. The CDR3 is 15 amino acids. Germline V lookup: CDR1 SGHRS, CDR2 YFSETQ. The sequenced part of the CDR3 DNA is TGCGCCAGCAGCGTCGGGACAGGGCATCCCTACGAG. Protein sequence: CASSVGTGHPYE. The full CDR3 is CASSVGTGHPYEQYF.